The T cell receptor (beta chain) under discussion was sequenced for a study of T cell responses to AZD1222 COVID-19 vaccine. Findings and caveats of the study: Per reports, nearly half of all spike-specific TCRs target regions that are unmutated in variants. Donors, mostly white British, included more females; clonal diversity was possibly underestimated.

Of note for this clone: Its specificity is unknown.

TCRdb's copy holds only in-frame clones and misses some; the assay was immunoSEQ multiplex PCR. Of over 90,000 clones in the sample, more than 75% were seen once. Germline lookup yields CDR1 SGHRS and CDR2 YFSETQ. The length of the CDR3 is 15 residues. Losses at the gene ends were 3 bases for V and 4 bases for J; bases not matched to a gene: 8. The V gene is TRBV5-1, the J gene TRBJ1-1; TRBD1 agrees at 8 bases. This specimen consisted of peripheral blood, obtained 28 days after the second AZD1222 dose. The sequence derives from an adult who received the AZD1222 COVID-19 vaccine. CDR3 protein: CASSWRTGTGTEAFF. The DNA of the CDR3 is TGCGCCAGCAGCTGGAGGACAGGGACCGGCACTGAAGCTTTCTTT.